Sequencing of this TCR beta chain was carried out in a study of regulatory T cells in long-lasting Graves disease. Time point denoted: newly diagnosed GD, antithyroid drugs for less than 3 months. PBMC-derived RNA was used for the TCR library. V lost 5 bases to trimming and J lost 0 bases, with 5 bases between them. The germline V gene encodes CDR1 MNHEY and CDR2 SMNVEV (reference sequence). The CDR3 is 13 amino acids. This clonotype was counted many times. What it recognizes is unknown. General study points: Newly diagnosed patients shared 950 to 1,000 public clonotypes; persistent patients shared a few thousand. Favored gene segments in persistent disease were TRBV28, TRBJ1-2 and TRBJ2-5. Persistent Graves' patients possessed reduced TCR diversity relative to recently diagnosed ones.

According to the study, TCR beta libraries were built with iRepertoire HTBI primers and CDR3-region Arm-PCR. Via MiXCR, TCRdb re-called the multiplex PCR reads, giving one row per CDR3 protein. The table has 400,000 to 500,000 distinct CDR3 sequences, roughly 17% seen once. The same sample was also used in a study of T cells in Graves' hyperthyroidism and ophthalmopathy.

This chain links TRBV27 with TRBJ2-4; no clear D. The material sequenced was peripheral blood mononuclear cells (PBMCs), taken at new diagnosis, from a patient treated with antithyroid drugs. This TCR was sampled from a woman under 30 with Graves disease. This CDR3 is CASSDLAKNIQYF. CDR3 coding DNA: TGTGCCAGCAGTGATCTAGCCAAAAACATTCAGTACTTC.